This T cell receptor beta chain came from a study of blood T cell repertoires in COVID-19. About the study: T cells, B-cell-depleted T cells, or PBMCs supplied cDNA or gDNA.

The CDR3 sequence is 14 residues long. CDR1 is MNHEY, CDR2 SMNVEV, per germline (reference sequence). Trimming removed 6 bases at V and 2 bases at J, with 13 bases between. Profiling relied on immunoSEQ multiplex PCR, and the TCRdb table lists in-frame clones only, not all of them. The sample holds about 150,000 clones; 87% are singletons and the top ten take over 4%. This receptor was obtained from a woman in her 40s who had been exposed to COVID-19. The chain joins TRBV27 to TRBJ1-1; tentative D call: TRBD1 (5 bases). Sequenced: PBMCs or T cells enriched from blood (not recorded which). CDR3 nucleotides: TGTGCCAGCAGACGCGGGGGGGTCAACACTGAAGCTTTCTTT. This codes for CASRRGGVNTEAFF.